The 9 T cell receptor beta chains below come from one sample, sequenced in a study of blood T cell repertoires in COVID-19. Using immunoSEQ multiplex PCR, the repertoire was profiled, and TCRdb retains in-frame clones only, with some absent. Of about 340,000 clones in the sample, approximately 87% are singletons; the top ten hold nearly 6.5%. Sequenced input: peripheral blood. The origin of the receptors is a woman between 50 and 59 years old with COVID-19, enrolled during active disease.

This clone was seen only a few times. In nucleotides, the CDR3 is TGCGCCAGCAGCCAGCGGGCTAGCGGGAGATCAGATACGCAGTATTTT. The encoded protein is CASSQRASGRSDTQYF. The V call is TRBV4-3, the J call TRBJ2-3; 10 bases fit TRBD2. Germline V gives CDR1 LGHNA, CDR2 YSLEER. CDR3 size: 16 residues. Trimming took 3 bases from V and 4 from J; bases not matched to a gene: 7.

The chain recombines TRBV9 with TRBJ2-3; TRBD2 might be the D (6 bases). Trimming took off 3 bases at V and 2 bases at J, with 13 bases between the two ends. The CDR3 runs 15 residues. Per germline, CDR1 SGDLS and CDR2 YYNGEE. CDR3 coding DNA: TGTGCCAGCAGCGCCCCCGGGACTCCCACAGATACGCAGTATTTT. This codes for CASSAPGTPTDTQYF.

The chain joins TRBV30 to TRBJ1-3, with D possibly being TRBD1 (6 bases). This CDR3 is built from 14 residues. Trimming stripped 4 bases from V and 2 bases from J, with 12 bases between. Germline CDR1 and CDR2: GTSNPN and SVGIG (reference sequence). For the CDR3, the DNA is TGTGCCTGGAATACAGGGTTGGCTGGAAACACCATATATTTT. This encodes CAWNTGLAGNTIYF. The entire variable domain, with the rest obtained from reference TRBV30 and TRBJ1-3, is as follows: SQTIHQWPATLVQPVGSPLSLECTVEGTSNPNLYWYRQAAGRGLQLLFYSVGIGQISSEVPQNLSASRPQDRQFILSSKKLLLSDSGFYLCAWNTGLAGNTIYFGEGSWLTVV.

This clone came up once. The chain recombines TRBV5-1 with TRBJ1-5, with 11 nucleotides matching TRBD1. Germline V gives CDR1 SGHRS, CDR2 YFSETQ. This CDR3 is 14 amino acids long. With 5 bases clipped from V and 8 bases from J, the junction kept 6 bases outside the gene matches. The CDR3 sequence: CASRRTGGREPQHF. CDR3 nucleotides: TGCGCCAGCAGGCGGACAGGGGGCAGAGAGCCCCAGCATTTT.

This sequence joins TRBV16 and TRBJ2-3, with a weak D call TRBD1 (5 bases). Germline CDR1 and CDR2: KGHSY and FQNENV. This CDR3 region has 15 residues. Deletions cut 0 bases from V and 2 bases from J, with 9 bases between. CDR3 residues: CASSQSDRHTDTQYF. The CDR3 region has the DNA TGTGCCAGCAGCCAATCTGACAGACACACAGATACGCAGTATTTT. The whole variable domain, filled in from reference TRBV16 and TRBJ2-3, reads GEEVAQTPKHLVRGEGQKAKLYCAPIKGHSYVFWYQQVLKNEFKFLISFQNENVFDETGMPKERFSAKCLPNSPCSLEIQATKLEDSAVYFCASSQSDRHTDTQYFGPGTRLTVL.

The chain links TRBV12-5 to TRBJ2-7; 8 nucleotides line up with TRBD2. V lost 5 bases to trimming and J lost 3 bases; unmatched junction nucleotides: 9. Germline CDR1 is LGHNT and CDR2 is FRNRAP. This CDR3 spans 15 amino acids. CDR3 in DNA: TGTGCTAGTGGTCCTCGGGGGGGGAGTTTCTACGAGCAGTACTTC. Translating gives CASGPRGGSFYEQYF.

A few counts support this clone. This rearrangement joins TRBV25-1 to TRBJ1-1; 7 bases agree with TRBD1. The junction had 9 bases not matched to a gene; V was cut back by 4 bases and J by 7 bases. The CDR3 has 14 residues. The germline V gene encodes CDR1 MGHDK and CDR2 SYGVNS. CDR3 nucleotide sequence: TGTGCCAGCAGTGGTCAACAGGGGCCCGGTGAAGCTTTCTTT. It is translated as CASSGQQGPGEAFF.

The rearrangement joins TRBV5-1 to TRBJ2-3; 13 nucleotides agree with TRBD2. V shed 0 bases, J shed 4 bases, and the junction held 8 bases outside the gene matches. The CDR3 contains 18 residues. The V gene's germline CDR1 is SGHRS and CDR2 YFSETQ. The CDR3 coding sequence is TGCGCCAGCAGCTTGGAACCCCAAGGACTAGCGGGAGCAGATACGCAGTATTTT. It specifies CASSLEPQGLAGADTQYF.

V gene TRBV18 combines with J gene TRBJ1-2, with TRBD1 identical over 9 bases. Per germline, CDR1 KGHSH and CDR2 LQKENI. The CDR3 loop spans 21 amino acids. The ends lost 3 bases at V and 0 bases at J; junction bases unmatched: 20. The CDR3 DNA sequence: TGTGCCAGCTCACCGCAACAGGGGGCGATTGGGGCTTCGCAATCTAACTATGGCTACACCTTC. The encoded protein is CASSPQQGAIGASQSNYGYTF.